This entry describes one T cell receptor (beta chain). Trimming left V 1 base short and J 1 base short, with 9 bases between. The CDR3 length is 14 residues. Germline lookup yields CDR1 SGHRS and CDR2 YFSETQ. This specimen belongs to a study of identifying expanded T cells in peripheral blood. The protocol was immunoSEQ multiplex PCR, while the TCRdb copy is restricted to in-frame clones and leaves out a portion. The data hold 75,000 to 95,000 clones, with roughly 89% observed a single time. This receptor was taken from a person between 18 and 70 years old in good health. Material: blood. This sequence joins TRBV5-1 and TRBJ2-7; D is ambiguous. The CDR3 DNA sequence: TGCGCCAGCAGCTTGATCATGGGATCCTACGAGCAGTACTTC. Translated: CASSLIMGSYEQYF.